One and the same sample provided the 15 T cell receptor beta chains below, sequenced in a study of cytomegalovirus exposure and HLA in healthy donors. Primers for the PCR totalled 60 Vbeta and 13 Jbeta. Libraries were prepared by immunoSEQ multiplex PCR; TCRdb keeps only in-frame clonotypes and omits some of them. The sample shows just over 95,000 clones, around 76% of them seen only once. What was sequenced was PBMCs. The source is a human donor in good health.

The chain combines TRBV6-5 with TRBJ1-4, with TRBD1 matching over 9 bases. CDR1 is MNHEY, CDR2 SVGAGI, per germline. The CDR3 totals 15 residues. The V segment lost 4 bases and the J segment 5 bases; nucleotides outside the gene matches: 5. The CDR3 DNA reads TGTGCCAGCAGTTCTTCCGGGACAGGGAATGAAAAACTGTTTTTT. Translated: CASSSSGTGNEKLFF.

This chain uses TRBV18 with TRBJ1-1; D unclear. Germline-derived CDR1 and CDR2 are KGHSH and LQKENI. V was shortened by 1 base and J by 3 bases, with 12 bases between the two germline ends. The length of the CDR3 is 15 residues. The CDR3 region is CASSPRFQQDTEAFF. CDR3 nucleotides: TGTGCCAGCTCACCACGGTTTCAGCAGGACACTGAAGCTTTCTTT.

The chain has TRBV10-3 and TRBJ2-7, with D tentatively TRBD1 (6 bases). The CDR3 extends over 14 amino acids. The germline V gene has CDR1 ENHRY and CDR2 SYGVKD. V dropped 8 bases and J dropped 5 bases, with 19 bases sitting between them. CDR3 sequence: CAIRWGQGSDEQYF. In DNA form, the CDR3 reads TGTGCCATCCGCTGGGGGCAGGGGTCTGACGAGCAGTACTTC.

The chain combines TRBV5-1 with TRBJ1-5, with 7 bases that match TRBD1. The germline V gene encodes CDR1 SGHRS and CDR2 YFSETQ. The V gene end was trimmed by 0 bases and the J gene end by 7 bases; junction bases not matched to a gene: 7. The CDR3 has 15 residues. CDR3 sequence reads: CASSLAGQGEQPQHF. The CDR3 nucleotides read TGCGCCAGCAGCTTGGCCGGTCAGGGGGAACAGCCCCAGCATTTT.

This chain joins TRBV10-2 and TRBJ1-2, with D perhaps TRBD1 (5 bases). The V end was cut by 2 bases, the J end by 8 bases, with 12 bases between. The length of the CDR3 is 13 residues. Germline CDR1 reads WSHSY; CDR2 reads SAAADI. For the CDR3, the DNA is TGCGCCAGCAGTGAGACATCAGGGATCGGCTACACCTTC. Protein sequence: CASSETSGIGYTF.

The V and J genes are TRBV7-9 and TRBJ2-1; 8 bases are shared with TRBD1. Germline loops: CDR1 SEHNR, CDR2 FQNEAQ (reference sequence). V was pared by 1 base and J by 7 bases, with 9 bases of the junction left unmatched. The length of the CDR3 is 16 residues. This CDR3 reads CASSLGSTGEENEQFF. In DNA, the CDR3 is TGTGCCAGCAGCTTAGGGTCGACAGGGGAGGAAAATGAGCAGTTCTTC.

The J gene is TRBJ2-5, the V gene TRBV15; D gene uncertain. Trimming left V 0 bases short and J 5 bases short, with 13 bases between. Germline V gives CDR1 LNHNV, CDR2 YYDKDF (reference sequence). CDR3 size: 15 residues. For the CDR3, the DNA is TGTGCCACCAGCAGAGATTGGCAGGAAAGGGAGACCCAGTACTTC. Encoded protein: CATSRDWQERETQYF.

The V and J genes are TRBV9 and TRBJ1-1; 10 bases are a match to TRBD1. V lost 2 bases to trimming and J lost 3 bases; unmatched junction nucleotides: 4. The CDR3 loop spans 15 amino acids. The germline V gene encodes CDR1 SGDLS and CDR2 YYNGEE. The CDR3 DNA follows: TGTGCCAGCAGCGTGACCGGGACAGGGGACACTGAAGCTTTCTTT. This sequence encodes CASSVTGTGDTEAFF.

This chain joins TRBV7-2 and TRBJ2-7; unclear D gene. Germline CDR1 is SGHTA and CDR2 is FQGNSA. V lost 2 bases to trimming and J lost 5 bases, with 4 bases between them. The CDR3 sequence is 11 residues long. CDR3 sequence: CASSLLHEQYF. The CDR3 DNA reads as TGTGCCAGCAGCTTACTCCACGAGCAGTACTTC.

The gene calls are TRBV1 and TRBJ1-3. TRBV1 is marked as a pseudogene. The CDR3 consists of 16 residues. CDR3 nucleotides: TGCACCAGCACCCAACACGGTGCACCCTCTGGAAACACCATATATTTT. Protein sequence: CTSTQHGAPSGNTIYF.

This CDR3 reads CASSLDNPQETQYF. The CDR3 coding sequence is TGCGCCAGCAGCTTGGACAACCCCCAAGAGACCCAGTACTTC. The rearrangement links TRBV5-1 to TRBJ2-5; D unclear. The CDR3 sequence is 14 residues long. Germline V lookup: CDR1 SGHRS, CDR2 YFSETQ. Between the trimmed V and J ends, which lost 0 bases and 1 base, there was a span of 7 bases.

The J gene is TRBJ2-3, the V gene TRBV2; 9 nucleotides match TRBD1. The germline V gene has CDR1 SNHLY and CDR2 FYNNEI. V was clipped by 7 bases and J by 2 bases; unmatched bases: 7. This CDR3 has 15 residues. CDR3 amino acids: CASTTGQGLTDTQYF. The CDR3 DNA reads TGTGCCAGCACCACCGGACAGGGGCTCACAGATACGCAGTATTTT.

The CDR3 loop is CSVDRTSGGANYNEQFF. CDR3 coding DNA: TGCAGCGTTGACAGGACTAGCGGGGGGGCCAACTACAATGAGCAGTTCTTC. V usage is TRBV29-1 and J usage is TRBJ2-1, with 15 bases identical to TRBD2. The J segment lost 3 bases and the V segment lost 3 bases, leaving 6 bases of the junction unmatched. The CDR3 length is 17 residues. Germline assignment: CDR1 SQVTM and CDR2 ANQGSEA.

This clone was seen a handful of times. The gene calls are TRBV5-4 and TRBJ1-2; 7 nucleotides match TRBD1. Trimming at V came to 5 bases and at J to 3 bases, leaving 4 bases not matched to a gene. Germline V gene sequence: CDR1 SGHNT, CDR2 YYREEE (reference sequence). The CDR3 has 13 amino acids. The CDR3 nucleotides are TGTGCCAGCAGTCAAGGACAGGACTATGGCTACACCTTC. Encoded protein: CASSQGQDYGYTF.

The V gene is TRBV6-1, the J gene TRBJ1-4, with 9 bases aligning to TRBD1. Losses at the gene ends were 6 bases for V and 5 bases for J; bases not matched to a gene: 7. Per the germline V gene, CDR1 is MNHNS and CDR2 is SASEGT. The CDR3 covers 15 residues. CDR3 sequence reads: CASRMWGTGNEKLFF. DNA for the CDR3: TGTGCCAGCAGGATGTGGGGGACAGGGAATGAAAAACTGTTTTTT.